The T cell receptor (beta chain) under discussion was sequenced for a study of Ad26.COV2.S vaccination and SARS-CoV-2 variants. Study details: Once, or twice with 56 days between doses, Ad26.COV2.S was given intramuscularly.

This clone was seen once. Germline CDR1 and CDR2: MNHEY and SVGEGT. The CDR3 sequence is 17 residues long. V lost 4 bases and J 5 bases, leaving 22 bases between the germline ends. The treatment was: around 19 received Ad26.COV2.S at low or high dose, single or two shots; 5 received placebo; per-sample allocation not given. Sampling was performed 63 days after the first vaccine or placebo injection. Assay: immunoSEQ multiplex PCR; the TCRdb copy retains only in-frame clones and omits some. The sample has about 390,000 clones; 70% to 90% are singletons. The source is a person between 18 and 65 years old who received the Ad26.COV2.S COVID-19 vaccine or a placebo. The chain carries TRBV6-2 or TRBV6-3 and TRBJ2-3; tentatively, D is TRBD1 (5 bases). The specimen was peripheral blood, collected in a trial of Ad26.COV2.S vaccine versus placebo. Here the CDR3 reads CASSSWSTDKARDTQYF. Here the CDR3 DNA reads TGTGCCAGCAGTTCCTGGTCAACGGACAAAGCGAGAGATACGCAGTATTTT.